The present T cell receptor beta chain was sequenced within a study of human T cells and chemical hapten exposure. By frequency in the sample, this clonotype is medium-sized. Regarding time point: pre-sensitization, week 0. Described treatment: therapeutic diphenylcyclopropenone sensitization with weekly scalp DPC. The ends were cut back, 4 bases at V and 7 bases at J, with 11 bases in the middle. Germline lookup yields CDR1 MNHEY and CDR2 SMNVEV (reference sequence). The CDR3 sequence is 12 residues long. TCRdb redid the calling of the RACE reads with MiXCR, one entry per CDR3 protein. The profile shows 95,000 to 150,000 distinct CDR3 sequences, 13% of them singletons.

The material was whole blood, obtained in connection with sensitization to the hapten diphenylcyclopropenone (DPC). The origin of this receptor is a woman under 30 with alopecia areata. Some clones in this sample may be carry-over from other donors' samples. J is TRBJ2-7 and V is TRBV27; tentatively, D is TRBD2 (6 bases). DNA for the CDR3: TGTGCCAGCAGTTCGACTAGTCGGGAGCAGTACTTC. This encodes CASSSTSREQYF.